Below, 24 T cell receptor beta chains from the same sample are listed, as sequenced in a study of blood T cell repertoires in COVID-19. Only in-frame clones appear in the TCRdb table, and some are missing; sequencing was by immunoSEQ multiplex PCR. The repertoire holds 200,000 to 300,000 clones, about 85% seen once, with 3% in the top ten. Sequencing used peripheral blood. These receptors all come from a man in his late teens or twenties with active or convalescent COVID-19.

V gene TRBV7-6 combines with J gene TRBJ1-1, with a weak D call TRBD1 (6 bases). Trimming took off 0 bases at V and 5 bases at J, with 13 bases between the two ends. There are 15 residues in the CDR3. Germline CDR1 reads SGHVS; CDR2 reads FNYEAQ. The CDR3 sequence: CASSLARGPRTEAFF. The CDR3 nucleotides are TGTGCCAGCAGCTTAGCGCGGGGGCCCCGGACTGAAGCTTTCTTT.

The V call is TRBV7-2, the J call TRBJ2-5; 11 positions agree with TRBD2. The trim removed 5 bases at V and 6 bases at J, leaving 11 bases unmatched. The CDR3 is 16 amino acids. The germline gives CDR1 SGHTA, CDR2 FQGNSA. In DNA, the CDR3 is TGTGCCAGCAGCCTGACCGGGACTAGCGGCGGGAAGACCCAGTACTTC. Translating gives CASSLTGTSGGKTQYF.

The chain recombines TRBV5-1 with TRBJ2-3; 9 bases line up with TRBD2. The CDR3 loop spans 18 amino acids. Germline trimming cut 1 base from V and 3 bases from J; bases unmatched to any gene: 12. The germline V gene has CDR1 SGHRS and CDR2 YFSETQ. The CDR3, as DNA: TGCGCCAGCAGCTTGCCGATTGGTAGGACTAGCGAAACAGATACGCAGTATTTT. It specifies CASSLPIGRTSETDTQYF. Looking up the rest from reference TRBV5-1 and TRBJ2-3 gives the full variable domain: KAGVTQTPRYLIKTRGQQVTLSCSPISGHRSVSWYQQTPGQGLQFLFEYFSETQRNKGNFPGRFSGRQFSNSRSEMNVSTLELGDSALYLCASSLPIGRTSETDTQYFGPGTRLTVL.

CDR3 residues: CASRFLGRVRTEAFF. CDR3 bases: TGTGCCAGCAGGTTCTTAGGCAGGGTGCGGACTGAAGCTTTCTTT. The chain has TRBV5-6 and TRBJ1-1; D is perhaps TRBD1 (5 bases). V lost 5 bases and J lost 5, with 19 bases in between. Germline V gene lookup returns CDR1 SGHDT and CDR2 YYEEEE. The CDR3 loop spans 15 amino acids.

The CDR3 nucleotides are TGTGCCAGCACGCCCCCAGGGTTTAGCAATCAGCCCCAGCATTTT. Translation: CASTPPGFSNQPQHF. The V call is TRBV2, the J call TRBJ1-5; the D gene is possibly TRBD1 (5 bases). Deletions cut 7 bases from V and 0 bases from J, with 13 bases between. The germline V gene has CDR1 SNHLY and CDR2 FYNNEI. The CDR3 length is 15 residues.

The V call is TRBV5-4, the J call TRBJ1-1; 7 positions match TRBD1. The ends lost 5 bases at V and 1 base at J; junction bases unmatched: 8. The CDR3 contains 15 residues. Germline CDR1 SGHNT, CDR2 YYREEE (reference sequence). The CDR3 DNA reads TGTGCCAGCAGAGTACAGGGGACAGAGAACACTGAAGCTTTCTTT. This sequence encodes CASRVQGTENTEAFF.

V usage is TRBV29-1 and J usage is TRBJ2-2, with 8 bases that match TRBD2. J gave up 4 bases and V 4 bases, and 5 bases lay outside the gene matches. Germline lookup yields CDR1 SQVTM and CDR2 ANQGSEA. There are 14 residues in the CDR3. CDR3 protein: CSVVGGASTGELFF. CDR3 nucleotides: TGCAGCGTTGTCGGGGGGGCTAGCACCGGGGAGCTGTTTTTT.

This clone was detected only once. The chain employs TRBV11-2 and TRBJ1-1; no definite D call. The germline V and J ends were trimmed by 5 bases and 7 bases, with 5 bases remaining between them. This CDR3 has 10 residues. From germline, CDR1 is SGHAT and CDR2 FQNNGV. This CDR3 is CASSTDEAFF. The CDR3 DNA sequence: TGTGCCAGCAGCACAGATGAAGCTTTCTTT.

V usage is TRBV6-5 and J usage is TRBJ1-2; 7 positions agree with TRBD1. There are 13 residues in the CDR3. CDR1 MNHEY and CDR2 SVGAGI come from the germline V gene. Unmatched junction bases numbered 2, after V lost 5 bases and J lost 2 bases. CDR3 coding DNA: TGTGCCAGCAGTAAGGGACAGAACTATGGCTACACCTTC. It encodes CASSKGQNYGYTF.

In regard to this clone: Other nucleotide sequences from this sample produce the same CDR3. V gene TRBV7-3 combines with J gene TRBJ2-1, with a possible D match to TRBD1 (6 bases). The CDR3 sequence is 13 residues long. V lost 4 bases and J lost 4, with 8 bases in between. The germline V gene encodes CDR1 SGHTA and CDR2 FQGTGA. The CDR3 reads CASSSGQYNEQFF. The CDR3 coding sequence is TGTGCCAGCAGCTCCGGACAGTACAATGAGCAGTTCTTC.

The chain uses TRBV12-3 or TRBV12-4 and TRBJ1-1; 7 positions agree with TRBD1. This CDR3 contains 12 residues. Trimming took 6 bases from V and 6 from J; bases not matched to a gene: 4. The CDR3 spells CASRAQGPEAFF. In nucleotides, the CDR3 is TGTGCCAGCAGGGCACAGGGGCCTGAAGCTTTCTTT.

V usage is TRBV6-5 and J usage is TRBJ2-3, with 7 bases that match TRBD2. V shed 4 bases and J 4 bases; nucleotides not matched to a gene: 11. The CDR3 extends over 16 amino acids. From germline, CDR1 is MNHEY and CDR2 SVGAGI. The CDR3 DNA reads as TGTGCCAGCAGTTCGCGGGACTATCAGCACGCAGATACGCAGTATTTT. Protein: CASSSRDYQHADTQYF.

The chain is built from TRBV30 and TRBJ1-1; a possible D gene is TRBD1 (5 bases). Between the trimmed V and J ends, which lost 3 bases and 5 bases, there was a span of 19 bases. Germline V lookup: CDR1 GTSNPN, CDR2 SVGIG (reference sequence). This CDR3 has 15 residues. The CDR3 coding sequence is TGTGCCTGGAGCCGAGAGGGGTCAGGAGGGACTGAAGCTTTCTTT. Protein product: CAWSREGSGGTEAFF.

The J gene is TRBJ2-7, the V gene TRBV14; possibly TRBD2 for D (6 bases). V was cut by 4 bases and J by 1 base, with 8 bases left in between. The CDR3 length is 13 residues. Germline V CDR1 and CDR2: SGHDN, FVKESK. CDR3 in amino acids: CASSLSGSYEQYF. DNA of the CDR3: TGTGCCAGCAGCCTTAGCGGTTCCTACGAGCAGTACTTC.

The V and J genes are TRBV6-5 and TRBJ1-5, with D possibly being TRBD1 (6 bases). Germline V lookup: CDR1 MNHEY, CDR2 SVGAGI. There are 15 residues in the CDR3. V shed 6 bases and J shed 0 bases, with 12 bases lying between them. The CDR3 protein is CASRRTDDSNQPQHF. Here the CDR3 DNA reads TGTGCCAGCAGACGGACAGATGATAGCAATCAGCCCCAGCATTTT.

Here the CDR3 DNA reads TGTGCCAGCCAACAGTACTATGGCTACACCTTC. Translation: CASQQYYGYTF. V and J are TRBV27 and TRBJ1-2; D ambiguous. The CDR3 totals 11 residues. In germline, CDR1 is MNHEY, CDR2 SMNVEV (reference sequence). The germline V and J ends were trimmed by 8 bases and 3 bases, with 7 bases remaining between them.

The rearrangement uses TRBV19 and TRBJ1-5, with a tentative D call TRBD1 (6 bases). V lost 7 bases, J lost 0 bases, and 16 bases lay in between. Germline-derived CDR1 and CDR2 are LNHDA and SQIVND (reference sequence). This CDR3 is built from 16 residues. CDR3 amino acids: CASTIRQVASNQPQHF. The CDR3 nucleotides are TGTGCCAGTACCATAAGACAGGTTGCTAGCAATCAGCCCCAGCATTTT.

The chain joins TRBV7-9 to TRBJ2-1; D may be TRBD2 (5 bases). V lost 3 bases and J lost 6, with 12 bases in between. Per the germline V gene, CDR1 is SEHNR and CDR2 is FQNEAQ (reference sequence). This CDR3 has 14 amino acids. CDR3 amino acids: CASSLDGVRNEQFF. CDR3 bases: TGTGCCAGCAGCTTGGACGGGGTTCGCAATGAGCAGTTCTTC.

The rearrangement joins TRBV11-3 to TRBJ2-7; 12 nucleotides agree with TRBD2. V dropped 3 bases and J dropped 7; count of bases not matched to a gene: 4. Germline V gives CDR1 SGHNT, CDR2 YENEEA. The CDR3 runs to 14 residues. The DNA of the CDR3 is TGTGCCAGCAGCTTGACTAGCGGGAGTAGAGAGCAGTACTTC. This encodes CASSLTSGSREQYF.

The chain employs TRBV4-3 and TRBJ2-3, with 10 positions matching TRBD1. V was clipped by 3 bases and J by 5 bases; unmatched bases: 8. This CDR3 comprises 16 residues. CDR1 and CDR2 (germline): LGHNA, YSLEER. CDR3 protein: CASSHTPGQGLDTQYF. The CDR3 coding sequence is TGCGCCAGCAGCCATACCCCGGGACAGGGGTTAGATACGCAGTATTTT.

The genes are TRBV11-1 and TRBJ2-7; D call uncertain. V dropped 0 bases and J dropped 3 bases, with 6 bases sitting between them. The CDR3 has 13 amino acids. Germline lookup yields CDR1 SGHAT and CDR2 FQDESV (reference sequence). The CDR3 loop reads CASSLAEDYEQYF. The CDR3, as DNA: TGTGCCAGCAGCTTAGCAGAGGACTACGAGCAGTACTTC.

The DNA of the CDR3 is TGTGCCATCAGTGCTAGGGGCACCGGGGAGCTGTTTTTT. Its translation: CAISARGTGELFF. The chain is built from TRBV10-3 and TRBJ2-2; D may be TRBD1 (5 bases). CDR1 and CDR2 from the germline V gene are ENHRY and SYGVKD. Trimming took off 4 bases at V and 4 bases at J, with 7 bases between the two ends. The CDR3 length is 13 residues.

CDR3 DNA: TGTGCCAGCAGCCGCGGTCCGCTCGACAGGGGTGGAAACACCATATATTTT. Residues: CASSRGPLDRGGNTIYF. This chain uses TRBV5-4 with TRBJ1-3; TRBD1 aligns across 8 bases. Trimming cost V 4 bases and J 3 bases; bases outside gene matches: 12. The length of the CDR3 is 17 residues. CDR1 and CDR2 (germline): SGHNT, YYREEE (reference sequence).

The chain employs TRBV19 and TRBJ2-1; D is perhaps TRBD2 (6 bases). Germline-derived CDR1 and CDR2 are LNHDA and SQIVND (reference sequence). The CDR3 contains 16 residues. V was trimmed by 4 bases and J by 1 base, leaving 14 bases between them. CDR3 sequence: CASSTDRDWSYNEQFF. The CDR3 coding sequence is TGTGCCAGTAGTACAGACCGGGACTGGTCCTACAATGAGCAGTTCTTC.